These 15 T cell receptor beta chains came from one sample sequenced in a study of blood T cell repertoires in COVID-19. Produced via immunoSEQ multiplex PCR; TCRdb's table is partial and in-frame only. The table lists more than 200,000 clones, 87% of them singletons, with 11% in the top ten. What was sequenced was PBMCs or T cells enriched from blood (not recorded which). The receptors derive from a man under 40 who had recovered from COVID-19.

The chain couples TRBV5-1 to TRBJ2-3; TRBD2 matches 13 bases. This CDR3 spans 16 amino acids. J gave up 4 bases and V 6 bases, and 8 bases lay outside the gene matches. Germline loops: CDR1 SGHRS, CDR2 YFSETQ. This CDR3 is CASTNGLAGVADTQYF. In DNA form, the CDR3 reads TGCGCCAGCACCAACGGACTAGCGGGGGTGGCAGATACGCAGTATTTT. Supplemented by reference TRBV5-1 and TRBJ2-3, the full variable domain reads KAGVTQTPRYLIKTRGQQVTLSCSPISGHRSVSWYQQTPGQGLQFLFEYFSETQRNKGNFPGRFSGRQFSNSRSEMNVSTLELGDSALYLCASTNGLAGVADTQYFGPGTRLTVL.

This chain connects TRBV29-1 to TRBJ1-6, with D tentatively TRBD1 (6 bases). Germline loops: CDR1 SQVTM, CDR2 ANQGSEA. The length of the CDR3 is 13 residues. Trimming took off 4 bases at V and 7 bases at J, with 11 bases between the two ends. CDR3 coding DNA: TGCAGCGTTGGGCAGGGGTTGAATTCACCCCTCCACTTT. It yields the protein CSVGQGLNSPLHF. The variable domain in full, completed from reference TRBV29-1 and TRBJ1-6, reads SAVISQKPSRDICQRGTSLTIQCQVDSQVTMMFWYRQQPGQSLTLIATANQGSEATYESGFVIDKFPISRPNLTFSTLTVSNMSPEDSSIYLCSVGQGLNSPLHFGNGTRLTVT.

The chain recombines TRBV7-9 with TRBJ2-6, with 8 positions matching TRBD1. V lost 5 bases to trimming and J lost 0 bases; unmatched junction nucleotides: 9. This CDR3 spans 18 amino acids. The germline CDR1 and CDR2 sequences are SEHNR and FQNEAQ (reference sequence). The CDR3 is CASSAGQGENSGANVLTF. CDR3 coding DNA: TGTGCCAGCAGCGCAGGACAGGGAGAGAACTCTGGGGCCAACGTCCTGACTTTC.

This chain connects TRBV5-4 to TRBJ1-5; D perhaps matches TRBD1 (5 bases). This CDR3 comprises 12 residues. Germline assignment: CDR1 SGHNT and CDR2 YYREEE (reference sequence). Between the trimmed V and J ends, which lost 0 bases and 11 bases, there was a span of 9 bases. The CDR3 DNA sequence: TGTGCCAGCAGCTTGGGTGGGGGGACCCAGCATTTT. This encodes CASSLGGGTQHF.

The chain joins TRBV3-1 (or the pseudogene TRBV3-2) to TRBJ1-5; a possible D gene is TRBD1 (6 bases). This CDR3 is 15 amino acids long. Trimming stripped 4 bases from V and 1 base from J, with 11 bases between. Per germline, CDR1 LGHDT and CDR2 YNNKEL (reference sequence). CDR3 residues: CASSRKTGSNQPQHF. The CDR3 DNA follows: TGTGCCAGCAGCCGAAAAACAGGGAGCAATCAGCCCCAGCATTTT.

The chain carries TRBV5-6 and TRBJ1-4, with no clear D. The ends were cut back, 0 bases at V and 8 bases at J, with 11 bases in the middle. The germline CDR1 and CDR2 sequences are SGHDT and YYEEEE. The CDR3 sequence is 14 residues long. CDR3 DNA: TGTGCCAGCAGCTTGGATGGGCTTCGCGAAAAACTGTTTTTT. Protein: CASSLDGLREKLFF.

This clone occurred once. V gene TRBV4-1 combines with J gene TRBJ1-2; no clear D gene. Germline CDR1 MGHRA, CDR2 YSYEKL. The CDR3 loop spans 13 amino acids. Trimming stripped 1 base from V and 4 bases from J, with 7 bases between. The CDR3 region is CASSQVALYGYTF. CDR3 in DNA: TGCGCCAGCAGCCAAGTTGCACTCTATGGCTACACCTTC.

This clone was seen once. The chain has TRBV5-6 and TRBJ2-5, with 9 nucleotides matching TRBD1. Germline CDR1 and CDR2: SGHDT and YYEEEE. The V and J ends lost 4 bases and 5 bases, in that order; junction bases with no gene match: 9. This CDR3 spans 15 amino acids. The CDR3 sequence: CASSRITGGSETQYF. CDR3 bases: TGTGCCAGCAGCCGGATAACAGGGGGCTCGGAGACCCAGTACTTC. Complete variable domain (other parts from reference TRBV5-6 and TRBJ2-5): DAGVTQSPTHLIKTRGQQVTLRCSPKSGHDTVSWYQQALGQGPQFIFQYYEEEERQRGNFPDRFSGHQFPNYSSELNVNALLLGDSALYLCASSRITGGSETQYFGPGTRLLVL.

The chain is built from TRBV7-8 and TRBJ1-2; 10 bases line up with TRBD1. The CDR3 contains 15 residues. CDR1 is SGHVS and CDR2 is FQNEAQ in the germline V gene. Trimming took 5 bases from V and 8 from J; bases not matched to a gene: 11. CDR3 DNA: TGTGCCAGCAGCAGTCGACAGGGGGCTATCTACGGCTACACCTTC. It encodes CASSSRQGAIYGYTF.

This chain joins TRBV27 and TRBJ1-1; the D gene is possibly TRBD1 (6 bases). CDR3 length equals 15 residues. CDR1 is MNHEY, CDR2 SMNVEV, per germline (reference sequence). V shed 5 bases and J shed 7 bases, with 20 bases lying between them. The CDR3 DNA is TGTGCCAGCAGTGGTACAGGGAATCCCTACCTTGAAGCTTTCTTT. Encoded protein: CASSGTGNPYLEAFF.

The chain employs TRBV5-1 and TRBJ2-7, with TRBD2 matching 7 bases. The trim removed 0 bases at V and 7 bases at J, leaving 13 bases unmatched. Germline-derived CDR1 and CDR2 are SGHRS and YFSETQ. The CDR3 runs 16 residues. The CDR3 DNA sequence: TGCGCCAGCAGCTTGGAGGTAACCGCGGGGGTAGATGAGCAGTACTTC. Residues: CASSLEVTAGVDEQYF. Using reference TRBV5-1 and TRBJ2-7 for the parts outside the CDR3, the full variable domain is KAGVTQTPRYLIKTRGQQVTLSCSPISGHRSVSWYQQTPGQGLQFLFEYFSETQRNKGNFPGRFSGRQFSNSRSEMNVSTLELGDSALYLCASSLEVTAGVDEQYFGPGTRLTVT.

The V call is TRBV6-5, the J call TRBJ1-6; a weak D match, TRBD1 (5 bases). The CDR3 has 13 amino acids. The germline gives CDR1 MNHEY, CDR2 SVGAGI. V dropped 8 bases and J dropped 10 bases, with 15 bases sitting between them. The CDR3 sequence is CASRDLGASPLHF. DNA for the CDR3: TGTGCCAGCCGAGACCTAGGGGCCTCACCCCTCCACTTT.

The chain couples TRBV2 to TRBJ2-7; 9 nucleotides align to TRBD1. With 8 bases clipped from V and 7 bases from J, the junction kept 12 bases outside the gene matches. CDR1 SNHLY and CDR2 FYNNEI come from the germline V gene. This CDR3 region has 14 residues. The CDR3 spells CASLRVDRGGEQYF. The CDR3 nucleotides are TGTGCCAGCTTGAGGGTTGACAGGGGGGGTGAGCAGTACTTC.

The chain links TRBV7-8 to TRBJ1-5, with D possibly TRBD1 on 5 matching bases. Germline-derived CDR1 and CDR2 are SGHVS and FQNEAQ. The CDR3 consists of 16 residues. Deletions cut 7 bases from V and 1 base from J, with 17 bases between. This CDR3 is CASTEQTDSSNQPQHF. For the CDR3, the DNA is TGTGCCAGCACCGAACAAACTGACAGCAGCAATCAGCCCCAGCATTTT.

The CDR3 reads CASSDRATSPLHF. CDR3 nucleotide sequence: TGTGCCAGTTCGGACAGGGCCACCTCACCCCTCCACTTT. This sequence joins TRBV19 and TRBJ1-6; 8 bases fit TRBD1. Per germline, CDR1 LNHDA and CDR2 SQIVND (reference sequence). This CDR3 spans 13 amino acids. The J segment lost 10 bases and the V segment lost 8 bases, leaving 7 bases of the junction unmatched.